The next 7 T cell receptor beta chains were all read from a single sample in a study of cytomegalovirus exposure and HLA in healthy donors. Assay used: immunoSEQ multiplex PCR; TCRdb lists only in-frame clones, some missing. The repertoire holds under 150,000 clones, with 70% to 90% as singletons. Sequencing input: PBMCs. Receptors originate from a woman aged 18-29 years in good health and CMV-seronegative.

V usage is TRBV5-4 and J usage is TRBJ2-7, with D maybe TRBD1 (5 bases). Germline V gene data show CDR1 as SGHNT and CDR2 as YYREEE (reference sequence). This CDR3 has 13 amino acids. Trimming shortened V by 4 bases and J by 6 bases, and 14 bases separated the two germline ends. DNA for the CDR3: TGTGCCAGCAGCATAAACAGGTTCGCCGAGCAGTACTTC. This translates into CASSINRFAEQYF.

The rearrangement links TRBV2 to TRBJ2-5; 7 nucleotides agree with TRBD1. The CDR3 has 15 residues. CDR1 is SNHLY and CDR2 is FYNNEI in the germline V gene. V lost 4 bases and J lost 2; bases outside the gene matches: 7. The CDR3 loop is CASSAAGGRQETQYF. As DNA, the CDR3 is TGTGCCAGCAGTGCAGCAGGGGGAAGGCAAGAGACCCAGTACTTC.

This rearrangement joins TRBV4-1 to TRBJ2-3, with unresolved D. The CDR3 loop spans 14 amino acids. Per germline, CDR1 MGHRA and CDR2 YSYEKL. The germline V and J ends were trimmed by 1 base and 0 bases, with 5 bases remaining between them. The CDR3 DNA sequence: TGCGCCAGCAGCCAAGCGGTTAGCACAGATACGCAGTATTTT. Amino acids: CASSQAVSTDTQYF.

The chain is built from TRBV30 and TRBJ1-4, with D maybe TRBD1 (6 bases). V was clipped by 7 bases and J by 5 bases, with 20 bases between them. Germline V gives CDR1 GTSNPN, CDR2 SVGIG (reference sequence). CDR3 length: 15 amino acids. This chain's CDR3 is CALTTSGTQNEKLFF. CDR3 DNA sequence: TGTGCCTTGACTACCTCCGGGACACAGAATGAAAAACTGTTTTTT.

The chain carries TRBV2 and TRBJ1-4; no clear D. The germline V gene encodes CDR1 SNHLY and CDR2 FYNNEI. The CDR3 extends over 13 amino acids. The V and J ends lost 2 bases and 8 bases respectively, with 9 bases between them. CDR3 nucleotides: TGTGCCAGCAGTGAATCTGACGGGGAAAAACTGTTTTTT. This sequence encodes CASSESDGEKLFF.

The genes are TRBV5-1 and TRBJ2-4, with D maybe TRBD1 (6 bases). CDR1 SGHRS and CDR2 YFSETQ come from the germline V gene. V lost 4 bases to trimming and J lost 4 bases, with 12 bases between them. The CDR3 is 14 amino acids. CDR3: CASSPGQTKNIQYF. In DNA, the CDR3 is TGCGCCAGCAGCCCGGGACAAACAAAAAACATTCAGTACTTC.

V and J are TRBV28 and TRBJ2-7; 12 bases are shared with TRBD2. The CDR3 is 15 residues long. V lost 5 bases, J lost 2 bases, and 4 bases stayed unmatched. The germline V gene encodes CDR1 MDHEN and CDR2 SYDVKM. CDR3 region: CASSQTSGSPYEQYF. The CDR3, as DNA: TGTGCCAGCAGTCAGACTAGCGGGAGTCCCTACGAGCAGTACTTC.